The present entry profiles one T cell receptor (beta chain) with its context. The repertoire was sequenced with immunoSEQ multiplex PCR; TCRdb's copy has only in-frame clones and lacks some. The top ten clones hold more than 20% of a sample with more than 85,000 clones, roughly four fifths of them seen once. Trimming shortened V by 2 bases and J by 4 bases, and 6 bases separated the two germline ends. This CDR3 comprises 13 residues. Per the germline V gene, CDR1 is MNHNS and CDR2 is SASEGT. The sample is drawn from a study of blood T cell repertoires in COVID-19. Source material: peripheral blood. The clonotype originates from a human donor in a cohort sampled during active COVID-19. V is TRBV6-1 and J is TRBJ2-1; the D gene is possibly TRBD1 (6 bases). The CDR3 here is CASSERGYNEQFF. DNA for the CDR3: TGTGCCAGCAGTGAAAGGGGGTACAATGAGCAGTTCTTC.